This T cell receptor (beta chain) was captured by sequencing in a study of OX40 agonist ivuxolimab in advanced cancers. Germline CDR1 and CDR2: MNHNY and SVGAGI (reference sequence). V shed 0 bases and J 7 bases; nucleotides not matched to a gene: 6. The CDR3 consists of 15 residues. Produced via immunoSEQ multiplex PCR; TCRdb's table is partial and in-frame only. The sample contains about 35,000 clones, nearly 75% of which appear only once. V is TRBV6-6 and J is TRBJ1-2, with 9 bases identical to TRBD1. The sequence was collected from an adult with an advanced solid tumor such as melanoma, head and neck, liver or kidney cancer. The input for sequencing was CD4+ or CD8+ T cells sorted from blood, taken in a trial of the OX40 agonist ivuxolimab. The DNA of the CDR3 is TGTGCCAGCAGTTACTCGGGACAGGGCTACAGTGGCTACACCTTC. Protein: CASSYSGQGYSGYTF.